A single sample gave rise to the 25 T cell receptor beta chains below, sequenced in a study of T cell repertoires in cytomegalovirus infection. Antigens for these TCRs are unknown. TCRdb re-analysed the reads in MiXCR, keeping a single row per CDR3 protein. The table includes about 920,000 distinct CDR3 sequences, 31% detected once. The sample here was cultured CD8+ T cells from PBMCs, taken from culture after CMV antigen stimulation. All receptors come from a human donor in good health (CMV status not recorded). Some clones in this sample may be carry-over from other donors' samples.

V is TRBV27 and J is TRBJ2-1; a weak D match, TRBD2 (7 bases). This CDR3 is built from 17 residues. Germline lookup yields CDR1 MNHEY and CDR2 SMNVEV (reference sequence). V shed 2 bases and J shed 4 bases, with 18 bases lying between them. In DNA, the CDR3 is TGTGCCAGCAGTTTAGGAATACCGGGGGGCGGTTACAATGAGCAGTTCTTC. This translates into CASSLGIPGGGYNEQFF.

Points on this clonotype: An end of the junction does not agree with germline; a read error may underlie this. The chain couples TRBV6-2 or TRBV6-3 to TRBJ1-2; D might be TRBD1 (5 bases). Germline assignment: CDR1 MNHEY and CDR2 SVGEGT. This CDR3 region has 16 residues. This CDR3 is CVSSYSRDRGNYGYTF. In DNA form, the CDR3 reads TGTGTCAGCAGTTACTCGAGGGACCGTGGGAACTATGGCTACACCTTC.

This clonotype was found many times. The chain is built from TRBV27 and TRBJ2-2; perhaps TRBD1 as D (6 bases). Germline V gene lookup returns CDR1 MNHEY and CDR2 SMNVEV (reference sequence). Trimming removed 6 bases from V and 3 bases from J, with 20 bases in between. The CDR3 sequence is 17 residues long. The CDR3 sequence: CASRVDRSYRDTGELFF. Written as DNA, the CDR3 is TGTGCCAGCAGGGTAGACAGGTCTTATAGGGACACCGGGGAGCTGTTTTTT.

The CDR3, as DNA: TGTGCTAGTGCCCCAAAGTACCAAGAGACCCAGTACTTC. Translated: CASAPKYQETQYF. The chain recombines TRBV12-5 with TRBJ2-5; D ambiguous. The V end was cut by 7 bases, the J end by 0 bases, with 9 bases between. The germline gives CDR1 LGHNT, CDR2 FRNRAP. This CDR3 has 13 residues.

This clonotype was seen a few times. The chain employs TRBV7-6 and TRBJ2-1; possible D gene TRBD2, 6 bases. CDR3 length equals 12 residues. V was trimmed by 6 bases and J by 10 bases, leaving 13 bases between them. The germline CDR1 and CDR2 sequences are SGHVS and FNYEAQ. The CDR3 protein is CASRAGPLEQFF. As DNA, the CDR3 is TGTGCCAGCAGAGCGGGCCCCTTAGAGCAGTTCTTC. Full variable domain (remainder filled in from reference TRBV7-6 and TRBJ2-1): GAGVSQSPRYKVTKRGQDVALRCDPISGHVSLYWYRQALGQGPEFLTYFNYEAQQDKSGLPNDRFSAERPEGSISTLTIQRTEQRDSAMYRCASRAGPLEQFFGPGTRLTVL.

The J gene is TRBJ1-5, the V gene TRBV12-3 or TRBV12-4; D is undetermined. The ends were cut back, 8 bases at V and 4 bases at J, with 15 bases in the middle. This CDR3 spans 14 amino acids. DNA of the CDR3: TGTGCCAGCGCGTCCGTCCCTGGGAATCAGCCCCAGCATTTT. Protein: CASASVPGNQPQHF.

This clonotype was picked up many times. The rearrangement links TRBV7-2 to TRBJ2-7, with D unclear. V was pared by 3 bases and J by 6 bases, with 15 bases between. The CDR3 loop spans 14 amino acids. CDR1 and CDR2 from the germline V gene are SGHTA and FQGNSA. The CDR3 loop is CASSFDSQTPEQYF. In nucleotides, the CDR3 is TGTGCCAGCAGCTTCGACTCCCAAACACCCGAGCAGTACTTC.

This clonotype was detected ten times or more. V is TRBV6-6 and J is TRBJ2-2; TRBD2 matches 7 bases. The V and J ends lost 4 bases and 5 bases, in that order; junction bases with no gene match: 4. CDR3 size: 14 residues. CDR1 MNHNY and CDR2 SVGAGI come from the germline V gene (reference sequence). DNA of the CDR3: TGTGCCAGCAGTTCCGGGGGGTATACCGGGGAGCTGTTTTTT. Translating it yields CASSSGGYTGELFF.

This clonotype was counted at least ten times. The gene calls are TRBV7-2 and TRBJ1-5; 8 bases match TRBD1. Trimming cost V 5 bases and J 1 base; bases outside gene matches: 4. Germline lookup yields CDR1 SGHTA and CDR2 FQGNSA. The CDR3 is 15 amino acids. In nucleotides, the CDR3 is TGTGCCAGCAGCACTCGGACAGGGAGCAATCAGCCCCAGCATTTT. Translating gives CASSTRTGSNQPQHF.

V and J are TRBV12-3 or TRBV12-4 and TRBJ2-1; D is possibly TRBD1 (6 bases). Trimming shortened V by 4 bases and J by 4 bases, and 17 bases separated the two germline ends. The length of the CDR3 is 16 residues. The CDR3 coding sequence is TGTGCCAGCAGTTGGGCGACGCAGGGGTTTTACAATGAGCAGTTCTTC. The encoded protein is CASSWATQGFYNEQFF.

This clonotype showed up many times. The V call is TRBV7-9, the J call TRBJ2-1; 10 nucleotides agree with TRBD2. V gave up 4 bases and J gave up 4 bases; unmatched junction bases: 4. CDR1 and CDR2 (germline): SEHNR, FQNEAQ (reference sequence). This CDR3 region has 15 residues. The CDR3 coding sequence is TGTGCCAGCAGCTCTAGCGGGGGCCATTACAATGAGCAGTTCTTC. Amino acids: CASSSSGGHYNEQFF.

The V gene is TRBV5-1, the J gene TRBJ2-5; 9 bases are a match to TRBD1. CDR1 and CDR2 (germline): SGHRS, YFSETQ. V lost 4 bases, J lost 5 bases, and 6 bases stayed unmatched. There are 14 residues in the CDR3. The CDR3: CASSGGTGMETQYF. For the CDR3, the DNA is TGCGCCAGCAGCGGAGGGACAGGGATGGAGACCCAGTACTTC.

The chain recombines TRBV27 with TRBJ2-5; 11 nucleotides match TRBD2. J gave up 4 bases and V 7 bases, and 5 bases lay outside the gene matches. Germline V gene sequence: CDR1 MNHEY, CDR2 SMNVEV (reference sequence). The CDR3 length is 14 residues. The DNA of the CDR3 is TGTGCCAGCAAGACTAGCGGGGTAGGAGAGACCCAGTACTTC. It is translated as CASKTSGVGETQYF.

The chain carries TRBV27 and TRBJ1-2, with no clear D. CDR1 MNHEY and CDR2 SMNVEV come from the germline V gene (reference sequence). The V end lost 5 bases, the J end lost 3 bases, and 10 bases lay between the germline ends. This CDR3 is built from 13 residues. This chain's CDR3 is CASSRTSYYGYTF. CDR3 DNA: TGTGCCAGCAGTAGAACAAGTTACTATGGCTACACCTTC.

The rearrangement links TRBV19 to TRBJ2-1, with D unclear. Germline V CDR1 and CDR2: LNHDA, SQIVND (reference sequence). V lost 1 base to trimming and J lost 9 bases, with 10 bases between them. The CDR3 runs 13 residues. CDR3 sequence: CASSIGGIGEQFF. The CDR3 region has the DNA TGTGCCAGTAGTATAGGAGGAATAGGTGAGCAGTTCTTC.

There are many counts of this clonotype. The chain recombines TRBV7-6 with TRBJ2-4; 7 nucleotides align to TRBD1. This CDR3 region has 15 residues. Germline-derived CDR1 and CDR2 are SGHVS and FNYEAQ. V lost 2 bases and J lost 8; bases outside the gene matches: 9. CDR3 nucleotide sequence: TGTGCCAGCAGCTTAAAAGACAGGGCAATGGACATTCAGTACTTC. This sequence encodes CASSLKDRAMDIQYF.

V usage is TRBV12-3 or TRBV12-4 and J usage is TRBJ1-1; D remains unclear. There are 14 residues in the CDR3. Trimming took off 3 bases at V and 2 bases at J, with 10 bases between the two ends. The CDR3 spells CASSFPEKNTEAFF. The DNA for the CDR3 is TGTGCCAGCAGTTTCCCAGAGAAAAACACTGAAGCTTTCTTT.

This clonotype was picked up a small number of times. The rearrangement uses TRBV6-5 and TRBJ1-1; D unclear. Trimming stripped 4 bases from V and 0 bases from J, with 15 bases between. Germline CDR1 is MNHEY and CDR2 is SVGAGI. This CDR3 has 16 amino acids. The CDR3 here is CASSFGPFGVNTEAFF. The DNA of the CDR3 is TGTGCCAGCAGTTTCGGCCCCTTCGGGGTGAACACTGAAGCTTTCTTT.

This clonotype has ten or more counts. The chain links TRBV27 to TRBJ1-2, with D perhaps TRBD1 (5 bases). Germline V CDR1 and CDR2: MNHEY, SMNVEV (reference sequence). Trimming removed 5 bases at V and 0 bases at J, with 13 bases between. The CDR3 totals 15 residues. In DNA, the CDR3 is TGTGCCAGCAGTCCCGGACACGGGTCTAACTATGGCTACACCTTC. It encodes CASSPGHGSNYGYTF.

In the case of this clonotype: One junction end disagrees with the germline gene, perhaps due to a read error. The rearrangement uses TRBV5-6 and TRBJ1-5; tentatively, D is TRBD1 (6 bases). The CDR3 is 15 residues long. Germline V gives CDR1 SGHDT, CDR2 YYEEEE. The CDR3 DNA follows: TGTGTCAGCAGCTTGACGCCGGGGGCGGGTCAGCCCCAGCATTTT. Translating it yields CVSSLTPGAGQPQHF. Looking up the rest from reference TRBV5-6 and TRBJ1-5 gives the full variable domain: DAGVTQSPTHLIKTRGQQVTLRCSPKSGHDTVSWYQQALGQGPQFIFQYYEEEERQRGNFPDRFSGHQFPNYSSELNVNALLLGDSALYLCVSSLTPGAGQPQHFGDGTRLSIL.

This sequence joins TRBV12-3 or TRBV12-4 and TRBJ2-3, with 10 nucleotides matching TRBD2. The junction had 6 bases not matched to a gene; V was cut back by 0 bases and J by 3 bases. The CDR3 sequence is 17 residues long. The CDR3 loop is CASSLAYSGGVTDTQYF. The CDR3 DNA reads TGTGCCAGCAGTTTAGCCTACAGCGGGGGGGTGACAGATACGCAGTATTTT.

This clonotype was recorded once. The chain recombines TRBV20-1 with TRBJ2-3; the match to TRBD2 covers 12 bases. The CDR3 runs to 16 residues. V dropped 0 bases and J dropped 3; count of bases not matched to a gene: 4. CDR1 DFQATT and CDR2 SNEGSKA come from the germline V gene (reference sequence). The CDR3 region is CSARDLTSGGTDTQYF. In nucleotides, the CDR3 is TGCAGTGCTAGAGATCTAACTAGCGGGGGGACAGATACGCAGTATTTT.

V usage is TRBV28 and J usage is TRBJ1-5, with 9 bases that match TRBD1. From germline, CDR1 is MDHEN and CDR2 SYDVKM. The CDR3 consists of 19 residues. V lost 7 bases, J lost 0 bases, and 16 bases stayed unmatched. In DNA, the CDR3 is TGTGCCAGCAACCCAATGAGGGACAGGGATCCTTATAGCAATCAGCCCCAGCATTTT. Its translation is CASNPMRDRDPYSNQPQHF.

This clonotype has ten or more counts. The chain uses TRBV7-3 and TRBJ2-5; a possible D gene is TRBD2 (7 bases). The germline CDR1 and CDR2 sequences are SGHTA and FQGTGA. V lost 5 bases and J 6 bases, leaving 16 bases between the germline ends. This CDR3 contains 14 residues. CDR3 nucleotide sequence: TGTGCCAGCAGCCCCCCCGGGCGGGGGCAGACCCAGTACTTC. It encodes CASSPPGRGQTQYF.

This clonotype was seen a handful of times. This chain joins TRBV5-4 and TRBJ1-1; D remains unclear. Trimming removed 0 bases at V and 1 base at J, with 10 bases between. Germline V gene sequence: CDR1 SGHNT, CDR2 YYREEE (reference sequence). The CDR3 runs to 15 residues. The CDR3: CASSLGGYGNTEAFF. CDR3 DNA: TGTGCCAGCAGCTTGGGTGGTTACGGGAACACTGAAGCTTTCTTT.